A single sample is the source of the 9 T cell receptor beta chains below, sequenced in a study of blood T cell repertoires in COVID-19 (dated by TCRdb to 2018 to 2021). The method was the immunoSEQ multiplex PCR assay. TCRdb took over this immuneACCESS table, retaining in-frame rearrangements with V and J assigned. Such tables are incomplete; in checked studies, under half of the missing clones stem from an unresolved V gene, and the remainder is unexplained. The sample table records hundreds of thousands of clones; 88% of these occur just once. The ten largest clones take up around 3% of the sample. The sequencing sample was made of PBMCs or T cells enriched from blood (not recorded which). These receptors all come from a woman aged 50 to 65 who had recovered from COVID-19.

This sequence joins TRBV7-3 and TRBJ2-7; D uncertain. Trimming removed 0 bases from V and 2 bases from J, with 11 bases in between. CDR1 and CDR2 from the germline V gene are SGHTA and FQGTGA. The CDR3 spans 15 residues. The CDR3 DNA follows: TGTGCCAGCAGCTTAACGGAACAGTTAACCTACGAGCAGTACTTC. Its protein is CASSLTEQLTYEQYF.

This chain uses TRBV7-2 with TRBJ2-2; the match to TRBD2 covers 8 bases. The CDR3 totals 16 residues. Germline values: CDR1 SGHTA, CDR2 FQGNSA. V was pared by 5 bases and J by 0 bases, with 5 bases of the junction left unmatched. In DNA form, the CDR3 reads TGTGCCAGCAGCCCGGTAGCGGGGACGAACACCGGGGAGCTGTTTTTT. It translates to CASSPVAGTNTGELFF.

The chain has TRBV6-5 and TRBJ2-7, with a weak D call TRBD1 (5 bases). Germline CDR1 reads MNHEY; CDR2 reads SVGAGI. The CDR3 is 15 residues long. Trimming pared 6 bases from V and 5 bases from J, leaving 20 bases between. The CDR3 DNA reads TGTGCCAGCAGCATAACCAGGGTATCGGTGAACGAGCAGTACTTC. This codes for CASSITRVSVNEQYF.

This clone came up a few times. The V call is TRBV7-2, the J call TRBJ1-6, with 8 bases lining up with TRBD1. The CDR3 covers 18 residues. V lost 1 base and J lost 5; bases outside the gene matches: 10. From germline, CDR1 is SGHTA and CDR2 FQGNSA. The CDR3 sequence: CASSLVKAGGQNNSPLHF. CDR3 nucleotide sequence: TGTGCCAGCAGCTTAGTTAAAGCAGGGGGCCAAAATAATTCACCCCTCCACTTT.

The chain has TRBV5-6 and TRBJ2-5; 14 bases are a match to TRBD2. The V gene end was trimmed by 4 bases and the J gene end by 4 bases; junction bases not matched to a gene: 3. The CDR3 loop spans 15 amino acids. Germline CDR1 SGHDT, CDR2 YYEEEE. The DNA for the CDR3 is TGTGCCAGCAGCGGGACTAGCGGGGGATTAGAGACCCAGTACTTC. Protein: CASSGTSGGLETQYF.

On this clone: At one end, the junction sequence differs from germline, possibly due to a read error. The rearrangement joins TRBV7-7 to TRBJ2-1; D gene uncertain. Per germline, CDR1 SSHAT and CDR2 FNYEAQ (reference sequence). The CDR3 has 13 residues. CDR3 residues: CASSPVDSNEQFF. As DNA, the CDR3 is TGTGCTAGCAGCCCTGTCGATAGCAATGAGCAGTTCTTC.

V gene TRBV9 combines with J gene TRBJ2-1; tentatively, D is TRBD2 (6 bases). Per the germline V gene, CDR1 is SGDLS and CDR2 is YYNGEE. V gave up 5 bases and J gave up 8 bases, with 20 bases separating them. The CDR3 spans 15 residues. The CDR3, as DNA: TGTGCCAGCAGTTGGAGGGGCGCCAGGGCCGATGAGCAGTTCTTC. Its translation is CASSWRGARADEQFF.

The chain joins TRBV4-3 to TRBJ2-7; TRBD1 agrees at 9 bases. The CDR3 has 13 amino acids. J lost 4 bases, V lost 9 bases, and 7 bases had no gene match. Germline assignment: CDR1 LGHNA and CDR2 YSLEER. In DNA, the CDR3 is TGCGCCAGGTACAGGGGGCGCAGGTACGAGCAGTACTTC. As protein: CARYRGRRYEQYF.

This chain joins TRBV28 and TRBJ1-6, with D unresolved. CDR1 MDHEN and CDR2 SYDVKM come from the germline V gene. The CDR3 sequence is 14 residues long. The ends were cut back, 2 bases at V and 9 bases at J, with 11 bases in the middle. In DNA form, the CDR3 reads TGTGCCAGCAGTTTAGACGGCCGGAGTTCACCCCTCCACTTT. Translated: CASSLDGRSSPLHF.